These T cell receptor beta chains were read from a single sample in a study of response to subunit inactivated influenza vaccine. TCRdb re-derived calls from the RT-PCR reads in MiXCR, one entry per CDR3 protein. This table holds under 200,000 distinct CDR3 sequences, about 12% found once. The sample was also reused in another study, on T cells expressing NK-cell markers.

The sample in question was CD8+ T cells sorted from PBMCs, obtained 11 to 12 days after vaccination. Receptor source: a man in his fifties who received an inactivated influenza vaccine. CDR3s include the opening cysteine and the closing phenylalanine or tryptophan. A D gene is named only where the DNA matches it firmly. Part of the rows lack a size; the others show once, few, many or a class for expanded clones.

TRBD1	TRBV7-9	TRBJ2-7	many	TGTGCCAGCAGCATAGTGGGGGGACAGGTTGGAGTCGAGCAGTACTTC	CASSIVGGQVGVEQYF
TRBD2	TRBV27	TRBJ2-1	.	TGTGCCAGCAGTTTTTTTAGCGGGAGCCACAATGAGCAGTTCTTC	CASSFFSGSHNEQFF
.	TRBV20-1	TRBJ2-5	many	TGCAGTGCCTCCTTGGGAGGAGAGACCCAGTACTTC	CSASLGGETQYF
TRBD1	TRBV6-1	TRBJ2-6	.	TGTGCAACAGGGGCTTCGGGTGGGGCCAACGTCCTGACTTTC	CATGASGGANVLTF
TRBD1	TRBV13	TRBJ2-7	.	TGTGACAGCAGCTCCTTAGACAGGGCCTACGAGCAGTACTTC	CDSSSLDRAYEQYF
.	TRBV4-3	TRBJ2-7	few	TGCGCCAGCAGCCCCCTATTTCGCGACGAGCAGTACTTC	CASSPLFRDEQYF
.	TRBV15	TRBJ2-2	.	TGTGCCACCAGCAGAGAAGGGCCTAACGGGGAGCTGTTTTTT	CATSREGPNGELFF
TRBD2	TRBV10-3	TRBJ2-1	.	TGTGCCATCAGTGAGTCGTGGACTAGCGGGATGAATGAGCAGTTCTTC	CAISESWTSGMNEQFF
TRBD2	TRBV20-1	TRBJ2-5	few	TGCAGTGCCCGGGGGCGTCGTGGCCCGGGGGGGTACCAAGAGACCCAGTACTTC	CSARGRRGPGGYQETQYF
.	TRBV12-3/TRBV12-4	TRBJ2-3	many	TGTGCCAGCAGTTTGGCGAGCAGGTGGACAGATACGCAGTATTTT	CASSLASRWTDTQYF
.	TRBV7-9	TRBJ2-1	.	TGTGCCAGCAGTAGTCGGCTATCCGATGAGCAGTTCTTC	CASSSRLSDEQFF
.	TRBV7-9	TRBJ2-4	many	TGTGCCAGCAGCCCTCCGGCTGTAGCCAAAAACATTCAGTACTTC	CASSPPAVAKNIQYF
TRBD1	TRBV27	TRBJ2-1	.	TGTGCCAGCAGTTTTCAGGGACAGATAGGGGAGCAGTTCTTC	CASSFQGQIGEQFF
.	TRBV7-9	TRBJ2-1	few	TGTTCCCTGGGGCGGTCATCCTCAAATGAGCAGTTCTTC	CSLGRSSSNEQFF
.	TRBV9	TRBJ2-7	.	TGTGCCAGCGGCTCGGGGCCCGAGCAGTACTTC	CASGSGPEQYF
TRBD2	TRBV18	TRBJ2-5	few	TGTGCCAGCTCAGCGACTAGCGGGAGTTTTGAGACCCAGTACTTC	CASSATSGSFETQYF
.	TRBV28	TRBJ1-6	few	TGTGCCAGCAGTTGGGGGCCCATGTCAGCGAATAATTCACCCCTCCACTTT	CASSWGPMSANNSPLHF
.	TRBV23-1	TRBJ2-7	.	TGCGCCAGCAGTCAATCCCAGGACGAGCAGTACTTC	CASSQSQDEQYF
.	TRBV7-8	TRBJ2-1	.	TGTGCCAGCAGCTTAGCCGGCCGAATATACAATGAGCAGTTCTTC	CASSLAGRIYNEQFF
TRBD2	TRBV29-1	TRBJ2-2	many	TGCAGCGTGGCTAGCGGGTGGAACGGGGAGCTGTTTTTT	CSVASGWNGELFF
TRBD2	TRBV18	TRBJ2-5	few	TGTGCCAGCTCACCAGGACTAGCGGGAGAAGGAGAGACCCAGTACTTC	CASSPGLAGEGETQYF
TRBD1	TRBV3-1	TRBJ1-2	.	TGTGCCAGCAGCCCTCTGGGACAGGCGACAAACTATGGCTACACCTTC	CASSPLGQATNYGYTF
TRBD2	TRBV11-2	TRBJ2-1	.	TGTGCCAGCAGCTTAGAAGGAGGGTTTAGCGGGAGGGCCTCACCCCTGTACAATGAGCAGTTCTTC	CASSLEGGFSGRASPLYNEQFF